This T cell receptor beta chain was documented in a study of blood T cell repertoires in COVID-19. In the study overall: T cells, B-cell-depleted T cells, or PBMCs supplied cDNA or gDNA.

The length of the CDR3 is 16 residues. In germline, CDR1 is LGHNA, CDR2 YSLEER. Trimming took 4 bases from V and 6 from J; bases not matched to a gene: 9. In the original analysis: Researchers report that nucleated cell counts were estimated from reference gene primer amplification. The repertoire was sequenced with immunoSEQ multiplex PCR; TCRdb's copy has only in-frame clones and lacks some. Clone size and V and J calls were adopted from that table, with D and trimming inferred from the DNA. The repertoire has around 370,000 clones, 90% to 95% of them found once; the top ten carry around 3.5%. Sequenced sample: peripheral blood. The genes are TRBV4-3 and TRBJ2-2; TRBD1 agrees at 9 bases. This clonotype was sampled from a woman in her late teens or twenties who had recovered from COVID-19. CDR3 nucleotide sequence: TGCGCCAGCAGCCGCCCTTCCGGGACAGGGCCCGGGGAGCTGTTTTTT. Protein sequence: CASSRPSGTGPGELFF.